This T cell receptor beta chain originates from a study of CD8+ T cells in alopecia areata. On the study more broadly: Treated patients took oral tofacitinib at 5 to 10 mg twice daily. Tofacitinib continued for 6 to 18 months and was then withheld for 6 months.

V was pared by 0 bases and J by 2 bases, with 4 bases of the junction left unmatched. The germline gives CDR1 SGDLS, CDR2 YYNGEE. The CDR3 totals 15 residues. RNA, once extracted, was reverse transcribed into cDNA for use as the sequencing template. Profiled with immunoSEQ multiplex PCR; TCRdb holds only in-frame clones, not every one. The sample yields over 50,000 clones, 45% to 50% seen once. This chain connects TRBV9 to TRBJ2-5, with 7 bases that match TRBD2. Source: CD8+ T cells sorted from blood, taken at week 0. The source is a human donor with alopecia areata. The CDR3 DNA reads as TGTGCCAGCAGCGTAGCACAGCGGGGACAAGAGACCCAGTACTTC. This translates into CASSVAQRGQETQYF. The full variable domain, its missing parts supplied by reference TRBV9 and TRBJ2-5, is DSGVTQTPKHLITATGQRVTLRCSPRSGDLSVYWYQQSLDQGLQFLIQYYNGEERAKGNILERFSAQQFPDLHSELNLSSLELGDSALYFCASSVAQRGQETQYFGPGTRLLVL.